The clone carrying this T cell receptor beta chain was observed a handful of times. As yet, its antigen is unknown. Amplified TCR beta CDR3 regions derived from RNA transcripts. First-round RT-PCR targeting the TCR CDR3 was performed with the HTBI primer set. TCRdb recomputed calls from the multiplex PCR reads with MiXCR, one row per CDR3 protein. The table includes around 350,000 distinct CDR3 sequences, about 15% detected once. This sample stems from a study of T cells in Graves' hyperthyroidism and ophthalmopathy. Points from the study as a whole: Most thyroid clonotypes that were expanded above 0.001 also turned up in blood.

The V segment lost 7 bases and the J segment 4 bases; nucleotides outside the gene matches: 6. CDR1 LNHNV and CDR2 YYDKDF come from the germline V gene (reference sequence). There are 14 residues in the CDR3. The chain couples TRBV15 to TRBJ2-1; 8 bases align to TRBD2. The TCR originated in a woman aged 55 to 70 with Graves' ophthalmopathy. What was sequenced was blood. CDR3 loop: CATKREGWYNEQFF. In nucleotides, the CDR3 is TGTGCCACCAAACGGGAGGGATGGTACAATGAGCAGTTCTTC.